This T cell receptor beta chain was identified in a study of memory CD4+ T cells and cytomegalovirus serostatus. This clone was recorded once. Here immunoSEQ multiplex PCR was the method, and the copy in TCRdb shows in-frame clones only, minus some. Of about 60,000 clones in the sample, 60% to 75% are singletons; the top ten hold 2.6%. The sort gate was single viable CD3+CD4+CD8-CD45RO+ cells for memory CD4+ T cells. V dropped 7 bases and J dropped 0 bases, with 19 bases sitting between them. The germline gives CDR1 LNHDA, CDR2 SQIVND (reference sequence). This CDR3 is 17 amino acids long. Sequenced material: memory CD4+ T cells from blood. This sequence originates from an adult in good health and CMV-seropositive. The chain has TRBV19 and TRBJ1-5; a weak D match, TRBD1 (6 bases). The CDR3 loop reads CASTVDRRFNSNQPQHF. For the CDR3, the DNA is TGTGCCAGTACCGTCGACAGGAGATTCAATAGCAATCAGCCCCAGCATTTT.